Below, 15 T cell receptor beta chains from the same sample are listed, as sequenced in a study of OX40 agonist ivuxolimab in advanced cancers. The repertoire was sequenced with immunoSEQ multiplex PCR; TCRdb's copy has only in-frame clones and lacks some. This table has 55,000 to 80,000 clones, around nine tenths appearing once. The source material was CD4+ or CD8+ T cells sorted from blood, sampled in a trial of the OX40 agonist ivuxolimab. Receptor source: an adult with an advanced solid tumor such as melanoma, head and neck, liver or kidney cancer.

The V and J genes are TRBV5-1 and TRBJ1-1; 8 positions agree with TRBD1. Germline CDR1 and CDR2: SGHRS and YFSETQ. V was clipped by 4 bases and J by 0 bases; unmatched bases: 2. The CDR3 is 14 residues long. The DNA for the CDR3 is TGCGCCAGCAGCCAGGGACAGGTGAACACTGAAGCTTTCTTT. As protein: CASSQGQVNTEAFF.

V and J are TRBV7-9 and TRBJ2-1, with 7 bases identical to TRBD1. This CDR3 is 17 amino acids long. The V segment lost 3 bases and the J segment 6 bases; nucleotides outside the gene matches: 14. In germline, CDR1 is SEHNR, CDR2 FQNEAQ (reference sequence). CDR3 region: CASSLGDYRGRVNEQFF. The CDR3 DNA reads TGTGCCAGCAGCTTGGGTGACTACAGGGGCAGGGTCAATGAGCAGTTCTTC.

This chain links TRBV5-1 with TRBJ2-7; D unresolved. The germline V gene encodes CDR1 SGHRS and CDR2 YFSETQ. V was pared by 2 bases and J by 2 bases, with 11 bases between. This CDR3 is built from 14 residues. CDR3 bases: TGCGCCAGCAGCTTTAACAAAGGCCCCTACGAGCAGTACTTC. This sequence encodes CASSFNKGPYEQYF.

The chain uses TRBV7-9 and TRBJ2-7, with TRBD2 matching over 8 bases. V shed 4 bases, J shed 2 bases, and the junction held 4 bases outside the gene matches. CDR3 length: 14 residues. CDR1 is SEHNR, CDR2 FQNEAQ, per germline (reference sequence). The CDR3 nucleotides are TGTGCCAGCAGCTACAGCGGGAGCCCCTACGAGCAGTACTTC. Its protein product is CASSYSGSPYEQYF.

The chain uses TRBV5-5 and TRBJ1-2, with 12 nucleotides matching TRBD1. The CDR3 runs to 17 residues. Looked up from germline, CDR1 is SGHKS and CDR2 is YYEKEE (reference sequence). J gave up 4 bases and V 1 base, and 8 bases lay outside the gene matches. The CDR3 spells CASSLTGTGGAGYGYTF. CDR3 coding DNA: TGTGCCAGCAGCTTGACCGGGACAGGGGGCGCAGGCTATGGCTACACCTTC.

V gene TRBV7-2 combines with J gene TRBJ2-7; 11 bases fit TRBD2. The ends lost 5 bases at V and 2 bases at J; junction bases unmatched: 14. This CDR3 contains 18 residues. Germline lookup yields CDR1 SGHTA and CDR2 FQGNSA. The CDR3 nucleotides are TGTGCCAGCAGCCCCGACAGGGGGGTAGCGGGAGGGCCCTACGAGCAGTACTTC. Its protein product is CASSPDRGVAGGPYEQYF. The variable domain in full, with the rest retrieved from reference TRBV7-2 and TRBJ2-7, is GAGVSQSPSNKVTEKGKDVELRCDPISGHTALYWYRQSLGQGLEFLIYFQGNSAPDKSGLPSDRFSAERTGGSVSTLTIQRTQQEDSAVYLCASSPDRGVAGGPYEQYFGPGTRLTVT.

CDR3 in DNA: TGTGCCAGCAGTCCGGATTTCTACGAGCAGTACTTC. Its translation is CASSPDFYEQYF. The V call is TRBV27, the J call TRBJ2-7; no clear D. Germline CDR1 reads MNHEY; CDR2 reads SMNVEV (reference sequence). The CDR3 extends over 12 amino acids. Trimming cost V 5 bases and J 3 bases, with 8 bases left between them.

The rearrangement links TRBV19 to TRBJ1-1; TRBD1 is a possible D gene (6 bases). V dropped 6 bases and J dropped 0 bases, with 17 bases sitting between them. The CDR3 is made up of 16 amino acids. The V gene's germline CDR1 is LNHDA and CDR2 SQIVND (reference sequence). CDR3: CASSDRWSIVNTEAFF. The CDR3 region has the DNA TGTGCCAGTAGCGACAGGTGGTCCATTGTGAACACTGAAGCTTTCTTT.

The genes are TRBV5-1 and TRBJ1-3, with 7 bases identical to TRBD1. There are 14 residues in the CDR3. Germline CDR1 and CDR2: SGHRS and YFSETQ. V was clipped by 4 bases and J by 4 bases; unmatched bases: 5. The CDR3 nucleotides are TGCGCCAGCAGCGCTGGGACAGCGGGAAACACCATATATTTT. Translated: CASSAGTAGNTIYF.

J is TRBJ2-5 and V is TRBV7-2; the match to TRBD2 covers 12 bases. The V gene's germline CDR1 is SGHTA and CDR2 FQGNSA. This CDR3 has 16 amino acids. With V trimmed by 1 base and J by 5 bases, 5 bases remained unmatched. This chain's CDR3 is CASSLGLAGAPETQYF. DNA of the CDR3: TGTGCCAGCAGCTTAGGACTAGCGGGAGCCCCTGAGACCCAGTACTTC.

This clone was picked up a small number of times. The J gene is TRBJ2-1, the V gene TRBV7-8; TRBD2 might be the D (6 bases). Trimming took off 5 bases at V and 12 bases at J, with 14 bases between the two ends. From germline, CDR1 is SGHVS and CDR2 FQNEAQ. The CDR3 totals 12 residues. The CDR3 coding sequence is TGTGCCAGCAGCATACCGAGCGGGTCGCAGTTCTTC. Encoded protein: CASSIPSGSQFF.

The sample holds one count of this clone. The chain combines TRBV27 with TRBJ1-3; D possibly corresponds to TRBD1 (5 bases). CDR3 length: 14 residues. V shed 7 bases and J shed 1 base, with 11 bases lying between them. Per the germline V gene, CDR1 is MNHEY and CDR2 is SMNVEV (reference sequence). The CDR3 DNA sequence: TGTGCCAGCAAAAAGTCAGGGTCTGGAAACACCATATATTTT. Amino acid sequence: CASKKSGSGNTIYF.

V usage is TRBV19 and J usage is TRBJ2-1, with TRBD2 matching 12 bases. The CDR3 contains 18 residues. Germline-derived CDR1 and CDR2 are LNHDA and SQIVND (reference sequence). With 4 bases clipped from V and 3 bases from J, the junction kept 10 bases outside the gene matches. CDR3 in DNA: TGTGCCAGTAGTACCAACTTCGCTAGCGGGAGGGACTACAATGAGCAGTTCTTC. This sequence encodes CASSTNFASGRDYNEQFF.

J is TRBJ2-1 and V is TRBV18; D ambiguous. From germline, CDR1 is KGHSH and CDR2 LQKENI. The V end was cut by 3 bases, the J end by 2 bases, with 8 bases between. The CDR3 covers 14 residues. For the CDR3, the DNA is TGTGCCAGCTCACCTGGGTATCCCTACAATGAGCAGTTCTTC. Translated, it gives CASSPGYPYNEQFF.

The chain joins TRBV29-1 to TRBJ2-1; 9 nucleotides agree with TRBD2. Unmatched junction bases numbered 5, after V lost 8 bases and J lost 0 bases. Germline V CDR1 and CDR2: SQVTM, ANQGSEA. There are 14 residues in the CDR3. CDR3 in amino acids: CSPRLADSYNEQFF. The CDR3 DNA sequence: TGCAGCCCCAGACTAGCGGACTCCTACAATGAGCAGTTCTTC.